The 32 T cell receptor beta chains reported below all come from one sample, sequenced in a study of cytomegalovirus exposure and HLA in healthy donors. The study ran its PCR with 60 Vbeta and 13 Jbeta primers. This table comes from immunoSEQ multiplex PCR, and its TCRdb copy is limited to in-frame clones, with some not included. The sample holds approximately 190,000 clones, around 70% seen once. Source material: PBMCs. These receptors came from a man aged 35 to 55 in good health and CMV-seropositive.

The chain carries TRBV20-1 and TRBJ1-1, with D unclear. The V end was cut by 2 bases, the J end by 1 base, with 2 bases between. CDR1 DFQATT and CDR2 SNEGSKA come from the germline V gene (reference sequence). This CDR3 is built from 11 residues. The CDR3 loop reads CSARQNTEAFF. Here the CDR3 DNA reads TGCAGTGCTAGACAGAACACTGAAGCTTTCTTT.

The chain recombines TRBV10-2 with TRBJ1-5, with a weak D call TRBD1 (5 bases). V lost 2 bases and J lost 11, with 7 bases in between. Germline CDR1 and CDR2: WSHSY and SAAADI. CDR3 size: 11 residues. CDR3 loop: CASSEGGTQHF. The CDR3 bases are TGCGCCAGCAGTGAGGGGGGGACCCAGCATTTT.

The chain recombines TRBV4-2 with TRBJ2-5; maybe TRBD1 (5 bases). The germline CDR1 and CDR2 sequences are LGHNA and YNFKEQ. V was pared by 4 bases and J by 8 bases, with 14 bases between. The CDR3 is 13 amino acids. DNA for the CDR3: TGTGCCAGCAGCCTAAGCATCCAGGGTACCCAGTACTTC. This encodes CASSLSIQGTQYF.

This clone was seen a handful of times. The chain uses TRBV19 and TRBJ1-2; a weak D match, TRBD1 (5 bases). V dropped 0 bases and J dropped 7 bases, with 15 bases sitting between them. This CDR3 region has 15 residues. Germline-derived CDR1 and CDR2 are LNHDA and SQIVND (reference sequence). The CDR3 DNA reads as TGTGCCAGTAGTATAGATGGGGCCGGGTCGACTGGCTACACCTTC. Encoded protein: CASSIDGAGSTGYTF.

This clone turned up a few times. The chain has TRBV28 and TRBJ1-1, with D perhaps matching TRBD1 (5 bases). Germline CDR1 is MDHEN and CDR2 is SYDVKM. The CDR3 runs 13 residues. Trimming removed 5 bases from V and 4 bases from J, with 11 bases in between. For the CDR3, the DNA is TGTGCCAGCAGTCCCCCGGGGGGCACTGAAGCTTTCTTT. This gives the protein CASSPPGGTEAFF.

The chain links TRBV5-1 to TRBJ2-7; 8 bases agree with TRBD2. The V segment lost 1 base and the J segment 3 bases; nucleotides outside the gene matches: 3. The CDR3 is 14 residues long. CDR1 and CDR2 from the germline V gene are SGHRS and YFSETQ. The CDR3 is CASSLRSGGYEQYF. The CDR3 nucleotides are TGCGCCAGCAGCTTGAGGAGCGGGGGCTACGAGCAGTACTTC.

The genes are TRBV6-5 and TRBJ1-1; possibly TRBD1 for D (5 bases). Deletions cut 6 bases from V and 1 base from J, with 12 bases between. The CDR3 is 14 amino acids. Germline assignment: CDR1 MNHEY and CDR2 SVGAGI. The CDR3 spells CASRLIQGNTEAFF. DNA of the CDR3: TGTGCCAGCAGACTAATTCAGGGGAACACTGAAGCTTTCTTT.

The chain joins TRBV7-9 to TRBJ1-1; weak D call: TRBD1 (5 bases). Trimming took 1 base from V and 0 from J, leaving 12 bases between them. Per the germline V gene, CDR1 is SEHNR and CDR2 is FQNEAQ (reference sequence). This CDR3 region has 16 residues. CDR3 nucleotides: TGTGCCAGCAGCTTAGGACAGACACTTATGAACACTGAAGCTTTCTTT. Encoded protein: CASSLGQTLMNTEAFF.

V is TRBV9 and J is TRBJ2-6; D is uncertain. Per the germline V gene, CDR1 is SGDLS and CDR2 is YYNGEE. This CDR3 region has 13 residues. The V end lost 7 bases, the J end lost 4 bases, and 9 bases lay between the germline ends. The CDR3 bases are TGTGCCAGCGCGCGCCCGGGGGCCAACGTCCTGACTTTC. Its translation is CASARPGANVLTF.

The chain joins TRBV11-2 to TRBJ1-1; D call uncertain. V was shortened by 2 bases and J by 5 bases, with 9 bases between the two germline ends. The CDR3 contains 13 residues. CDR1 and CDR2 (germline): SGHAT, FQNNGV. For the CDR3, the DNA is TGTGCCAGCAGCTTACAGCGGAGGACTGAAGCTTTCTTT. Protein: CASSLQRRTEAFF. Supplemented by reference TRBV11-2 and TRBJ1-1, the full variable domain reads EAGVAQSPRYKIIEKRQSVAFWCNPISGHATLYWYQQILGQGPKLLIQFQNNGVVDDSQLPKDRFSAERLKGVDSTLKIQPAKLEDSAVYLCASSLQRRTEAFFGQGTRLTVV.

The chain couples TRBV19 to TRBJ2-2, with TRBD2 matching 11 bases. V lost 11 bases and J lost 3; bases outside the gene matches: 8. The CDR3 runs to 15 residues. Germline assignment: CDR1 LNHDA and CDR2 SQIVND (reference sequence). The CDR3 region is CASKTLAGDTGELFF. CDR3 nucleotides: TGTGCCTCCAAAACACTAGCGGGGGACACCGGGGAGCTGTTTTTT.

The V gene is TRBV10-2, the J gene TRBJ2-3, with D possibly TRBD2 on 6 matching bases. Germline CDR1 and CDR2: WSHSY and SAAADI. The CDR3 contains 15 residues. V shed 2 bases and J shed 1 base, with 10 bases lying between them. DNA for the CDR3: TGCGCCAGCAGTGAGAGGGACTTACGCACAGATACGCAGTATTTT. Protein sequence: CASSERDLRTDTQYF.

The chain couples TRBV5-8 to TRBJ1-2; D not resolved. V was clipped by 1 base and J by 4 bases, with 8 bases between them. This CDR3 comprises 13 residues. Germline CDR1 reads SGHTS; CDR2 reads YDEGEE. The CDR3 is CASSLFGSYGYTF. The CDR3 nucleotides are TGTGCCAGCAGCTTGTTTGGTAGCTATGGCTACACCTTC. The full variable domain, with the rest looked up from reference TRBV5-8 and TRBJ1-2, is EAGVTQSPTHLIKTRGQQATLRCSPISGHTSVYWYQQALGLGLQFLLWYDEGEERNRGNFPPRFSGRQFPNYSSELNVNALELEDSALYLCASSLFGSYGYTFGSGTRLTVV.

The chain carries TRBV18 and TRBJ1-1; D gene uncertain. Trimming took off 6 bases at V and 5 bases at J, with 13 bases between the two ends. The germline gives CDR1 KGHSH, CDR2 LQKENI. CDR3 length: 13 residues. The CDR3 coding sequence is TGTGCCAGCTCTCCGGCCGGGGAGACTGAAGCTTTCTTT. Its translation is CASSPAGETEAFF.

This clone was detected a few times. This sequence joins TRBV27 and TRBJ1-2; 7 nucleotides match TRBD1. Germline CDR1 reads MNHEY; CDR2 reads SMNVEV (reference sequence). This CDR3 is built from 12 residues. Unmatched junction bases numbered 4, after V lost 8 bases and J lost 4 bases. The CDR3 sequence: CASGAGGYGYTF. CDR3 sequence (DNA): TGTGCCAGCGGGGCAGGGGGCTATGGCTACACCTTC.

Only a few counts were recorded for this clone. The V call is TRBV13, the J call TRBJ1-1; D remains unclear. This CDR3 has 15 residues. Deletions cut 4 bases from V and 0 bases from J, with 12 bases between. The germline gives CDR1 PRHDT, CDR2 FYEKMQ (reference sequence). The CDR3 protein is CASSSVRLLNTEAFF. The CDR3 region has the DNA TGTGCCAGCAGCTCCGTCAGGCTCTTGAACACTGAAGCTTTCTTT.

The rearrangement links TRBV28 to TRBJ1-2; 8 nucleotides align to TRBD1. Germline lookup yields CDR1 MDHEN and CDR2 SYDVKM. After removal of 1 base from V and 3 bases from J, the junction contained 4 bases not matched to a gene. The CDR3 runs 15 residues. The CDR3 sequence: CASSLSTGVDYGYTF. CDR3 coding DNA: TGTGCCAGCAGTTTATCGACAGGGGTTGACTATGGCTACACCTTC.

As concerns this clone: A junction end diverges from the germline sequence, so it may reflect a read error. Different DNA sequences within this sample yield the same CDR3. The chain uses TRBV13 and TRBJ1-1; the match to TRBD1 covers 12 bases. Germline V gene data show CDR1 as PRHDT and CDR2 as FYEKMQ (reference sequence). The CDR3 has 15 residues. The CDR3 DNA is TGTGCCAGTACTGGGACAGGGGGCTGGAACACCGAAGCTTTCTTT. Amino acid sequence: CASTGTGGWNTEAFF.

This clone turned up a few times. The CDR3 region is CASSPQGTGESPLHF. The CDR3 DNA reads TGTGCCAGCTCACCACAGGGGACAGGCGAGTCACCCCTCCACTTT. V gene TRBV18 combines with J gene TRBJ1-6, with 8 bases lining up with TRBD1. J was trimmed by 10 bases and V by 1 base; bases with no gene match: 6. The CDR3 covers 15 residues. Germline loops: CDR1 KGHSH, CDR2 LQKENI.

Comment on this clone: One junction end disagrees with the germline gene, perhaps due to a read error. The chain has TRBV7-9 and TRBJ1-1; D is ambiguous. This CDR3 has 16 residues. In germline, CDR1 is SEHNR, CDR2 FQNEAQ (reference sequence). CDR3 nucleotide sequence: TGTTCCAGCAGCTTATTCGACTCGGAAGAGAACACTGAAGCTTTCTTT. It specifies CSSSLFDSEENTEAFF.

The rearrangement joins TRBV4-2 to TRBJ2-7; no reliable D call. V dropped 2 bases and J dropped 0 bases, with 20 bases sitting between them. The V gene's germline CDR1 is LGHNA and CDR2 YNFKEQ. The CDR3 has 18 amino acids. The CDR3 region has the DNA TGTGCCAGCAGCCAAACTCGGCCTGACGGTAGGAGCTCCTACGAGCAGTACTTC. It translates to CASSQTRPDGRSSYEQYF.

This chain connects TRBV19 to TRBJ2-6, with no clear D. CDR1 and CDR2 (germline): LNHDA, SQIVND (reference sequence). The CDR3 extends over 19 amino acids. Between the trimmed V and J ends, which lost 5 bases and 0 bases, there was a span of 20 bases. The CDR3 loop reads CASSAWAVMRSSGANVLTF. The CDR3 nucleotides read TGTGCCAGTAGTGCCTGGGCCGTGATGAGAAGCTCTGGGGCCAACGTCCTGACTTTC.

This clone was seen a handful of times. The V and J genes are TRBV11-2 and TRBJ2-5, with a possible D match to TRBD2 (6 bases). This CDR3 is 15 amino acids long. CDR1 and CDR2 (germline): SGHAT, FQNNGV. Deletions cut 4 bases from V and 5 bases from J, with 17 bases between. The CDR3 bases are TGTGCCAGCAGCTCTCCCGGGGGTCTGGGGGAGACCCAGTACTTC. Translating it yields CASSSPGGLGETQYF.

This clone was recorded once. The chain uses TRBV5-4 and TRBJ2-1; 12 bases match TRBD2. Germline lookup yields CDR1 SGHNT and CDR2 YYREEE (reference sequence). The CDR3 is made up of 16 amino acids. V gave up 4 bases and J gave up 1 base; unmatched junction bases: 3. The CDR3 spells CASSASGGVSYNEQFF. The CDR3 coding sequence is TGTGCCAGCAGCGCTAGCGGGGGGGTTTCCTACAATGAGCAGTTCTTC.

The chain combines TRBV7-9 with TRBJ2-7; D is possibly TRBD1 (6 bases). CDR1 and CDR2 (germline): SEHNR, FQNEAQ (reference sequence). Trimming took 3 bases from V and 2 from J, leaving 14 bases between them. The CDR3 covers 15 residues. The CDR3 loop is CASSFLTGTAYEQYF. Here the CDR3 DNA reads TGTGCCAGCAGCTTCTTAACAGGGACCGCCTACGAGCAGTACTTC.

The chain links TRBV12-2 to TRBJ1-4; the table's TRBD1 call for D was not verified on the DNA. TRBV12-2 counts as a pseudogene. The CDR3 runs to 17 residues. The CDR3 region is CASRLEARGSTNEKLFF. The CDR3 bases are TGTGCAAGTCGCTTAGAGGCCAGGGGATCAACTAATGAAAAACTGTTTTTT.

The chain is built from TRBV5-6 and TRBJ1-5; TRBD1 agrees at 7 bases. Looked up from germline, CDR1 is SGHDT and CDR2 is YYEEEE. The V gene end was trimmed by 4 bases and the J gene end by 7 bases; junction bases not matched to a gene: 11. The length of the CDR3 is 15 residues. CDR3 DNA: TGTGCCAGCAGCAGGGGGCGGAATATAGGACAGCCCCAGCATTTT. Its translation is CASSRGRNIGQPQHF.

This rearrangement joins TRBV5-1 to TRBJ1-2; maybe TRBD1 (6 bases). V lost 0 bases and J lost 6, with 12 bases in between. Germline CDR1 SGHRS, CDR2 YFSETQ. CDR3 length: 14 amino acids. CDR3 in amino acids: CASSLVGGADGYTF. The CDR3 region has the DNA TGCGCCAGCAGCTTGGTTGGGGGCGCGGATGGCTACACCTTC. Looking up the rest from reference TRBV5-1 and TRBJ1-2 gives the full variable domain: KAGVTQTPRYLIKTRGQQVTLSCSPISGHRSVSWYQQTPGQGLQFLFEYFSETQRNKGNFPGRFSGRQFSNSRSEMNVSTLELGDSALYLCASSLVGGADGYTFGSGTRLTVV.

V usage is TRBV18 and J usage is TRBJ1-6; D not resolved. This CDR3 is built from 15 residues. V was pared by 0 bases and J by 7 bases, with 10 bases between. The germline V gene has CDR1 KGHSH and CDR2 LQKENI. CDR3 nucleotides: TGTGCCAGCTCACCACCTCCAGGTCGAAATTCACCCCTCCACTTT. This encodes CASSPPPGRNSPLHF.

The chain is built from TRBV7-9 and TRBJ1-6; the D gene is possibly TRBD1 (6 bases). Trimming took off 3 bases at V and 8 bases at J, with 14 bases between the two ends. The CDR3 length is 15 residues. The germline gives CDR1 SEHNR, CDR2 FQNEAQ (reference sequence). The CDR3 sequence is CASSFGRGIDSPLHF. The CDR3 DNA is TGTGCCAGCAGCTTCGGCAGGGGTATAGATTCACCCCTCCACTTT.

The chain couples TRBV7-2 to TRBJ2-1, with 8 bases identical to TRBD2. Germline values: CDR1 SGHTA, CDR2 FQGNSA. This CDR3 has 14 amino acids. With V trimmed by 2 bases and J by 9 bases, 6 bases remained unmatched. In DNA form, the CDR3 reads TGTGCCAGCAGCTTACGGGGGGGCCTGGCTGAGCAGTTCTTC. Residues: CASSLRGGLAEQFF.

In this sample, this clone turned up once. The J gene is TRBJ2-7, the V gene TRBV7-8; unclear D gene. Germline CDR1 SGHVS, CDR2 FQNEAQ. The CDR3 totals 15 residues. Trimming shortened V by 1 base and J by 1 base, and 11 bases separated the two germline ends. CDR3 DNA: TGTGCCAGCAGCTTAGGGGCTTTTGGTTCCTACGAGCAGTACTTC. It yields the protein CASSLGAFGSYEQYF.